The 11 T cell receptor beta chains below come from one sample, sequenced in a study of human T cells and chemical hapten exposure. TCRdb independently ran MiXCR on the RACE reads; one entry per CDR3 protein. The data hold approximately 80,000 distinct CDR3 sequences, with about 15% observed a single time. The time point here: pre-sensitization, week 0. Treatment denoted: therapeutic diphenylcyclopropenone sensitization with weekly scalp DPC. Material: whole blood, obtained in connection with sensitization to the hapten diphenylcyclopropenone (DPC). The receptors shown here come from a woman aged 45 to 65 with alopecia areata. Some clones in this sample may be carry-over from other donors' samples.

This chain joins TRBV7-2 and TRBJ2-1, with D uncertain. The length of the CDR3 is 14 residues. The ends were cut back, 4 bases at V and 6 bases at J, with 13 bases in the middle. The germline V gene has CDR1 SGHTA and CDR2 FQGNSA. This CDR3 reads CASSSGPSLNEQFF. The CDR3 DNA is TGTGCCAGCAGCTCAGGCCCTAGTCTCAATGAGCAGTTCTTC.

In its sample, this clonotype was seen a few times. The gene calls are TRBV7-2 and TRBJ1-4; weak D call: TRBD1 (6 bases). CDR1 SGHTA and CDR2 FQGNSA come from the germline V gene. With 1 base removed from V and 4 bases from J, the gap between germline ends came to 10 bases. This CDR3 is built from 15 residues. CDR3 nucleotide sequence: TGTGCCAGCAGCTTAGGGGGGGCTCGTAATGAAAAACTGTTTTTT. It codes for CASSLGGARNEKLFF.

This chain links TRBV5-6 with TRBJ1-6, with 11 bases fitting TRBD1. Germline V gene data show CDR1 as SGHDT and CDR2 as YYEEEE. The junction had 6 bases not matched to a gene; V was cut back by 3 bases and J by 7 bases. The CDR3 spans 16 residues. CDR3 DNA sequence: TGTGCCAGCAGCTCCTTGGACAGGGGGCTCAATTCACCCCTCCACTTT. Its protein product is CASSSLDRGLNSPLHF.

The gene calls are TRBV12-2 and TRBJ1-6; TRBD1 is the table's D call and was not checked against the DNA. TRBV12-2 is classified as a pseudogene. The CDR3 consists of 20 residues. This chain's CDR3 is CASRLGGQGTASSYNSPLHF. Written as DNA, the CDR3 is TGTGCAAGTCGCTTAGGGGGACAGGGGACAGCGAGCTCCTATAATTCACCCCTCCACTTT.

This clonotype was seen more than once but under ten times. The chain links TRBV6-1 to TRBJ1-5; 8 nucleotides line up with TRBD1. CDR3 length: 15 amino acids. In germline, CDR1 is MNHNS, CDR2 SASEGT. Trimming at V came to 6 bases and at J to 2 bases, leaving 6 bases not matched to a gene. DNA of the CDR3: TGTGCCAGCAGGCTAGGACAGGGAGGCAATCAGCCCCAGCATTTT. Amino acid sequence: CASRLGQGGNQPQHF.

This clonotype has a handful of counts. The chain employs TRBV7-2 and TRBJ2-1; D gene uncertain. Germline V gene data show CDR1 as SGHTA and CDR2 as FQGNSA. With 1 base removed from V and 9 bases from J, the gap between germline ends came to 10 bases. The length of the CDR3 is 13 residues. The CDR3 protein is CASSLVAVGEQFF. The CDR3, as DNA: TGTGCCAGCAGCTTAGTTGCGGTGGGTGAGCAGTTCTTC.

This chain connects TRBV6-5 to TRBJ2-7, with D possibly being TRBD2 (6 bases). Germline CDR1 reads MNHEY; CDR2 reads SVGAGI. The CDR3 contains 14 residues. The V gene lost 10 bases and the J gene lost 2 bases, with 18 bases spanning the gap. DNA of the CDR3: TGTGCCACGAGGAGGGGACTTTCAACCTACGAGCAGTACTTC. It translates to CATRRGLSTYEQYF.

The chain recombines TRBV29-1 with TRBJ1-5; 10 nucleotides agree with TRBD1. Trimming took 4 bases from V and 4 from J; bases not matched to a gene: 7. CDR1 and CDR2 from the germline V gene are SQVTM and ANQGSEA. CDR3 length: 15 residues. CDR3 sequence reads: CSVAEGQGWNQPQHF. For the CDR3, the DNA is TGCAGCGTTGCCGAGGGACAGGGGTGGAATCAGCCCCAGCATTTT. The full variable domain, its missing parts supplied by reference TRBV29-1 and TRBJ1-5, is SAVISQKPSRDICQRGTSLTIQCQVDSQVTMMFWYRQQPGQSLTLIATANQGSEATYESGFVIDKFPISRPNLTFSTLTVSNMSPEDSSIYLCSVAEGQGWNQPQHFGDGTRLSIL.

Only a few counts were recorded for this clonotype. The chain uses TRBV7-9 and TRBJ2-1; TRBD1 matches at 9 bases. The germline V gene encodes CDR1 SEHNR and CDR2 FQNEAQ (reference sequence). The CDR3 is 16 amino acids. Trimming cost V 5 bases and J 8 bases; bases outside gene matches: 13. For the CDR3, the DNA is TGTGCCAGCAGCCCTCCACAGGGGGCGCGTTTTTATGAGCAGTTCTTC. It is translated as CASSPPQGARFYEQFF. Based on the CDR3 plus reference TRBV7-9 and TRBJ2-1, the full variable domain is DTGVSQNPRHKITKRGQNVTFRCDPISEHNRLYWYRQTLGQGPEFLTYFQNEAQLEKSRLLSDRFSAERPKGSFSTLEIQRTEQGDSAMYLCASSPPQGARFYEQFFGPGTRLTVL.

Many counts were recorded for this clonotype. V is TRBV28 and J is TRBJ1-1, with no clear D. CDR1 and CDR2 from the germline V gene are MDHEN and SYDVKM. Trimming took 6 bases from V and 3 from J, leaving 17 bases between them. There are 15 residues in the CDR3. CDR3: CASSPPGTKDTEAFF. CDR3 nucleotide sequence: TGTGCCAGCAGCCCACCAGGTACTAAGGACACTGAAGCTTTCTTT.

This sequence joins TRBV28 and TRBJ2-5, with D hard to call. Trimming removed 6 bases from V and 5 bases from J, with 19 bases in between. The CDR3 totals 15 residues. In germline, CDR1 is MDHEN, CDR2 SYDVKM. The CDR3 protein is CASRIWGFPRETQYF. The CDR3 DNA reads as TGTGCCAGCAGGATTTGGGGATTCCCAAGGGAGACCCAGTACTTC.